This T cell receptor beta chain was captured by sequencing in a study of control samples from healthy donors and cancer patients. Sequenced by immunoSEQ multiplex PCR; TCRdb stores in-frame clones only, minus some. This sample yields around 90,000 clones, of which more than 75% are seen a single time; about 21% belongs to the top ten. Trimming cost V 5 bases and J 5 bases, with 22 bases left between them. The CDR3 consists of 17 residues. Germline CDR1 and CDR2: MNHEY and SMNVEV (reference sequence). This chain links TRBV27 with TRBJ2-1, with TRBD1 as a possible D gene (5 bases). The sequencing sample was made of blood. The sequence was obtained from a young man in good health. The CDR3 reads CASSPPPDSSYHNEQFF. The CDR3 bases are TGTGCCAGCAGTCCCCCCCCTGACAGTTCCTACCACAATGAGCAGTTCTTC.